A selection of T cell receptor beta chains follows, all from one sample in a study of T cells in narcolepsy. The protocol was immunoSEQ multiplex PCR, while the TCRdb copy is restricted to in-frame clones and leaves out a portion. The table includes 30,000 or so clones, roughly four fifths detected once. Sequenced input: CD45RA- memory CD4+ T cells from PBMCs. These receptors came from a human donor with narcolepsy. Each CDR3 is given with its conserved first and last residue. The D gene is left open where the match is weak. Where a row states a size, it is once, few, many or the class of an expanded clone; other rows omit it.

clone_size j_call v_call d_call cdr3_length cdr3_nt cdr3_aa
once TRBJ1-2 TRBV6-6 NA 15 TGTGCCAGCAGCCTCACTTTGGGGGTAGACTATGGCTACACCTTC CASSLTLGVDYGYTF
NA TRBJ2-3 TRBV7-3 NA 15 TGTGCCAGCAGCCCTAGGGGAGTGGGCACAGATACGCAGTATTTT CASSPRGVGTDTQYF
NA TRBJ2-7 TRBV6-1 TRBD1 11 TGTGCCAGCAGTAAAGCCGGGACAGTCGCTTTC CASSKAGTVAF
NA TRBJ1-4 TRBV28 NA 14 TGTGCCAGCAGTTTGTTTACAGGAGCCGAAAAACTGTTTTTT CASSLFTGAEKLFF
NA TRBJ1-1 TRBV28 TRBD1 13 TGTGCCATTAGATTGGACAGGGGCACTGAAGCTTTCTTT CAIRLDRGTEAFF
NA TRBJ2-5 TRBV19 NA 13 TGTGCCAGTAGTAATACCCCCCACGAGACCCAGTACTTC CASSNTPHETQYF
NA TRBJ1-1 TRBV5-6 TRBD1 14 TGTGCCAGCAGCGTCACAGGGGTTTGGACTGAAGCTTTCTTT CASSVTGVWTEAFF
NA TRBJ2-3 TRBV27 NA 15 TGTGCCAGCAGTTTAGGGCGGAGAAGCACAGATACGCAGTATTTT CASSLGRRSTDTQYF
NA TRBJ1-1 TRBV5-8 NA 15 TGTGCCAGCAGCGCTCGCACCCCTGGTGGCACTGAAGCTTTCTTT CASSARTPGGTEAFF
NA TRBJ2-7 TRBV6-5 NA 14 TGTGCCAGCAGTTACCTTTCGAGCTCCTACGAGCAGTACTTC CASSYLSSSYEQYF
NA TRBJ2-7 TRBV9 TRBD2 13 TGTGCCAGCTCCCCCGGGGGGGCCTACGAGCAGTACTTC CASSPGGAYEQYF
NA TRBJ1-2 TRBV11-3 NA 13 TGTGCCAGCAGCCGCGGACAGCGCTATGGCTACACCTTC CASSRGQRYGYTF
NA TRBJ2-3 TRBV18 NA 17 TGTGCCAGCTCACCCCTTGGTAGCGGTCCCCGCCCAGATACGCAGTATTTT CASSPLGSGPRPDTQYF
NA TRBJ2-2 TRBV6-1 NA 15 TGTGCCAGCAGTGAAGTCGAGAGGGGCACCGGGGAGCTGTTTTTT CASSEVERGTGELFF